The clone carrying this T cell receptor beta chain was detected a few times. A junction end diverges from the germline sequence, so it may reflect a read error. DNA and RNA were both co-extracted from about 19-30 mg of bulk tissue that had not been sorted. These data originate in a study of tumor-infiltrating lymphocytes in primary liver carcinoma. TCR beta cDNA came from about 0.45 ug total RNA, primed with a constant-region primer. Library construction for TCR beta comprised three nested multiplex PCR rounds performed with slightly modified ARM-PCR. Investigators reported that the first two PCR rounds, at about 9 cycles each, used TRBV1-TRBV30 forward primers with a C-beta reverse primer. TCRdb independently ran MiXCR on the multiplex PCR reads; one entry per CDR3 protein. The data contain roughly 20,000 distinct CDR3 sequences, 79% of them seen just once; the ten biggest clones take up about 40%.

CDR1 is SQVTM, CDR2 ANQGSEA, per germline. There are 11 residues in the CDR3. The chain carries TRBV29-1 and TRBJ2-1, with TRBD2 matching 7 bases. The sample consisted of liver tumor tissue from sampling region 4. Subset in this sample: tumor region T4, right-lateral pole. The sequence was obtained from a woman aged 25 to 39 with primary liver carcinoma and hepatitis B virus infection. CDR3 sequence reads: CSALRDYNEQF. The DNA for the CDR3 is TGCAGCGCCCTAAGGGACTACAATGAGCAGTTC.